This TCR beta chain was observed in a study of blood T cell repertoires in COVID-19. Study summary: Collection of acute and convalescent COVID-19 samples took place in the United States, Italy and Spain.

The repertoire was sequenced with immunoSEQ multiplex PCR; TCRdb's copy has only in-frame clones and lacks some. The sample lists 130,000 to 150,000 clones; roughly 89% were seen once. Germline V gene lookup returns CDR1 MGHRA and CDR2 YSYEKL. V gave up 1 base and J gave up 9 bases, with 13 bases separating them. This CDR3 has 14 amino acids. All enrollees were about 18 to 100 years old and from approximately 25 US areas. The chain links TRBV4-1 to TRBJ1-3, with D possibly TRBD1 on 5 matching bases. The sequencing sample was made of PBMCs or T cells enriched from blood (not recorded which). This TCR derives from a woman in her forties or fifties who had been exposed to COVID-19. CDR3 DNA sequence: TGCGCCAGCAGCCAAGGGACACTTACGGGCACCATATATTTT. This sequence encodes CASSQGTLTGTIYF.